The 11 T cell receptor beta chains given below trace back to one sample, sequenced in a study of cytomegalovirus exposure and HLA in healthy donors. The PCR had 60 Vbeta and 13 Jbeta primers. Assay used: immunoSEQ multiplex PCR; TCRdb lists only in-frame clones, some missing. This sample carries roughly 120,000 clones, 75% to 85% of them seen once, and the ten largest clones take 3% to 4.5%. Sequences were obtained from PBMCs. The receptors derive from a man in his forties in good health and CMV-seronegative.

J is TRBJ2-1 and V is TRBV7-3; no definite D call. Germline CDR1 SGHTA, CDR2 FQGTGA. The germline V and J ends were trimmed by 1 base and 4 bases, with 8 bases remaining between them. The CDR3 extends over 14 amino acids. Here the CDR3 DNA reads TGTGCCAGCAGCTTAAATCCGGAGTACAATGAGCAGTTCTTC. It specifies CASSLNPEYNEQFF.

This clone was counted many times. The chain has TRBV11-2 and TRBJ1-5; D is perhaps TRBD1 (6 bases). V lost 4 bases and J lost 3, with 10 bases in between. Per germline, CDR1 SGHAT and CDR2 FQNNGV. CDR3 length: 14 amino acids. The CDR3 coding sequence is TGTGCCAGCAGCTACGGACAGACCAATCAGCCCCAGCATTTT. This gives the protein CASSYGQTNQPQHF.

The chain joins TRBV7-9 to TRBJ1-4; 9 nucleotides line up with TRBD1. The CDR3 consists of 15 residues. V shed 5 bases, J shed 7 bases, and the junction held 8 bases outside the gene matches. The germline V gene has CDR1 SEHNR and CDR2 FQNEAQ (reference sequence). CDR3 sequence: CASSTTGTGTEKLFF. For the CDR3, the DNA is TGTGCCAGCAGCACGACCGGGACAGGGACTGAAAAACTGTTTTTT.

J is TRBJ2-4 and V is TRBV5-1; perhaps TRBD2 as D (6 bases). Trimming took 2 bases from V and 1 from J, leaving 22 bases between them. Germline CDR1 and CDR2: SGHRS and YFSETQ. The CDR3 is 19 residues long. DNA for the CDR3: TGCGCCAGCAGCTTACAATCCGGGGAGGCTGTAATGGCCAAAAACATTCAGTACTTC. This sequence encodes CASSLQSGEAVMAKNIQYF.

This chain connects TRBV6-5 to TRBJ1-5, with D possibly being TRBD1 (6 bases). Germline CDR1 and CDR2: MNHEY and SVGAGI. V was shortened by 4 bases and J by 6 bases, with 10 bases between the two germline ends. The CDR3 is 13 amino acids. CDR3 bases: TGTGCCAGCAGTTTCAGGGGTGGTCAGCCCCAGCATTTT. Encoded protein: CASSFRGGQPQHF.

This chain links TRBV18 with TRBJ2-2; 11 nucleotides line up with TRBD2. J was trimmed by 3 bases and V by 3 bases; bases with no gene match: 6. The CDR3 has 17 amino acids. CDR1 is KGHSH and CDR2 is LQKENI in the germline V gene. Written as DNA, the CDR3 is TGTGCCAGCTCACCTACGGGACTAGCGGCCGACACCGGGGAGCTGTTTTTT. The encoded protein is CASSPTGLAADTGELFF.

V gene TRBV19 combines with J gene TRBJ1-5; tentative D call: TRBD1 (6 bases). Looked up from germline, CDR1 is LNHDA and CDR2 is SQIVND (reference sequence). This CDR3 spans 16 amino acids. Between the trimmed V and J ends, which lost 4 bases and 6 bases, there was a span of 19 bases. The DNA of the CDR3 is TGTGCCAGTAGTAAAGGACAGCGGGGGTGGAGTCAGCCCCAGCATTTT. This codes for CASSKGQRGWSQPQHF. Together with reference TRBV19 and TRBJ1-5, the CDR3 gives the full variable domain: DGGITQSPKYLFRKEGQNVTLSCEQNLNHDAMYWYRQDPGQGLRLIYYSQIVNDFQKGDIAEGYSVSREKKESFPLTVTSAQKNPTAFYLCASSKGQRGWSQPQHFGDGTRLSIL.

A word on this clone: The same CDR3 is also encoded by other DNA sequences in this sample. The CDR3 sequence is CASSSDYEQYF. The CDR3 nucleotides are TGTGCCAGCAGCTCAGACTACGAGCAGTACTTC. The rearrangement links TRBV7-2 to TRBJ2-7, with unresolved D. Germline assignment: CDR1 SGHTA and CDR2 FQGNSA. This CDR3 region has 11 residues. The germline V and J ends were trimmed by 4 bases and 3 bases, with 4 bases remaining between them.

This sequence joins TRBV5-1 and TRBJ2-7, with a tentative D call TRBD2 (6 bases). Germline-derived CDR1 and CDR2 are SGHRS and YFSETQ. V gave up 5 bases and J gave up 3 bases, with 9 bases separating them. CDR3 length equals 12 residues. CDR3 sequence: CASRTSIYEQYF. Written as DNA, the CDR3 is TGCGCCAGCAGAACTAGCATCTACGAGCAGTACTTC.

This chain links TRBV6-4 with TRBJ2-3, with 13 bases identical to TRBD2. CDR3 length equals 15 residues. Germline CDR1 reads MRHNA; CDR2 reads SNTAGT. Germline trimming cut 5 bases from V and 5 bases from J; bases unmatched to any gene: 4. The CDR3 region is CASSTSGGAGDTQYF. DNA of the CDR3: TGTGCCAGCAGTACTAGCGGGGGGGCCGGAGATACGCAGTATTTT.

The chain is built from TRBV5-1 and TRBJ1-1; no clear D gene. V shed 0 bases and J shed 7 bases, with 19 bases lying between them. This CDR3 contains 16 residues. Germline V gives CDR1 SGHRS, CDR2 YFSETQ. The CDR3 DNA is TGCGCCAGCAGCTTGGCGCCCAGAAGCGGTTCTCGTGAAGCTTTCTTT. Translating gives CASSLAPRSGSREAFF.